This T cell receptor beta chain was documented in a study of shared clonotypes between healthy human individuals. Regarding the study as a whole: Naive subsets tended to show greater estimated richness than memory subsets.

Details on this clone: Its antigen remains unidentified.

There were no recent acute infections or vaccinations among the donors, who were healthy HIV-negative adults. Caucasian adults residing in Nashville, Tennessee made up all the donors. CDR3 length: 17 residues. V lost 1 base to trimming and J lost 1 base; unmatched junction nucleotides: 6. Germline values: CDR1 SGHDT, CDR2 YYEEEE. It was at deep level that the assay was run. The assay was immunoSEQ multiplex PCR, and TCRdb's table has in-frame clones only and misses some. The sample holds about 960,000 clones, about 80% seen once. This TCR was sampled from a man younger than 35 in good health. The sequencing sample was made of memory CD4+ T cells sorted from blood. The subset: CD45RA-negative fraction. This sequence joins TRBV5-6 and TRBJ1-5, with 9 bases aligning to TRBD1. CDR3 loop: CASSLRRTGASNQPQHF. In nucleotides, the CDR3 is TGTGCCAGCAGCTTGCGTAGGACAGGGGCAAGCAATCAGCCCCAGCATTTT.